These T cell receptor beta chains were read from a single sample in a study of T cell repertoires in cytomegalovirus infection. TCRdb reprocessed the reads with MiXCR, giving one entry per CDR3 protein. The sample has a few hundred thousand distinct CDR3 sequences, over 15% seen once. Input material: CD8+ T cells from PBMCs. The source is a human donor in good health (CMV status not recorded). Some clones in this sample may be carry-over from other donors' samples. Each CDR3 is given with its conserved first and last residue. The D gene is left open where the match is weak. Clone size is shown for a subset of rows, as once, few, many or a class of expanded clone.

V: TRBV6-5; D: -; size: many; J: TRBJ1-1; CDR3: CASSSYIGDTEAFF; DNA: TGTGCCAGCAGTTCCTACATAGGGGACACTGAAGCTTTCTTT
V: TRBV7-8; D: -; size: many; J: TRBJ2-2; CDR3: CASSLGGHKNTGELFF; DNA: TGTGCCAGCAGCTTAGGGGGACACAAGAACACCGGGGAGCTGTTTTTT
V: TRBV28; D: TRBD1; size: once; J: TRBJ2-5; CDR3: CASSFQDRSQETQYF; DNA: TGTGCCAGCAGTTTCCAGGACAGGTCCCAAGAGACCCAGTACTTC
V: TRBV7-9; D: -; size: many; J: TRBJ1-4; CDR3: CASSLGLGNEKLFF; DNA: TGTGCCAGCAGCCTCGGATTGGGGAATGAAAAACTGTTTTTT
V: TRBV10-3; D: -; size: -; J: TRBJ2-5; CDR3: CATKVNQASQETQYF; DNA: TGTGCCACCAAGGTGAACCAGGCTTCACAAGAGACCCAGTACTTC
V: TRBV4-1; D: -; size: many; J: TRBJ1-1; CDR3: CASSPGRGGTEAFF; DNA: TGCGCCAGCAGCCCCGGTCGGGGGGGGACTGAAGCTTTCTTT
V: TRBV2; D: -; size: -; J: TRBJ2-1; CDR3: CATFNNEQFF; DNA: TGTGCCACATTCAACAATGAGCAGTTCTTC
V: TRBV20-1; D: -; size: -; J: TRBJ1-2; CDR3: CSARDRTPNYGYTF; DNA: TGCAGTGCTAGAGATCGAACACCCAACTATGGCTACACCTTC
V: TRBV7-9; D: TRBD1; size: -; J: TRBJ1-6; CDR3: CASSLGTGSPLHF; DNA: TGTGCCAGCAGCCTAGGGACAGGCTCACCCCTCCACTTT
V: TRBV29-1; D: TRBD1; size: -; J: TRBJ2-7; CDR3: CSVEVAGTGPYEQYF; DNA: TGCAGCGTTGAGGTCGCCGGGACAGGGCCCTACGAGCAGTACTTC
V: TRBV6-4; D: TRBD1; size: few; J: TRBJ2-1; CDR3: CASAGTGSSNEQFF; DNA: TGTGCCAGCGCCGGGACAGGGTCAAGCAATGAGCAGTTCTTC
V: TRBV7-9; D: TRBD1; size: few; J: TRBJ2-7; CDR3: CASSPWTGGTPSYEQYF; DNA: TGTGCCAGCAGCCCCTGGACAGGGGGTACCCCCTCCTACGAGCAGTACTTC
V: TRBV20-1; D: -; size: few; J: TRBJ2-7; CDR3: CSAEQDSYEQYF; DNA: TGCAGTGCTGAACAGGACTCCTACGAGCAGTACTTC
V: TRBV12-3/TRBV12-4; D: -; size: many; J: TRBJ1-1; CDR3: CASVGSDAEAFF; DNA: TGTGCCAGCGTCGGATCGGACGCTGAAGCTTTCTTT
V: TRBV5-1; D: TRBD2; size: -; J: TRBJ2-7; CDR3: CASSSSGGGHGPYEQYF; DNA: TGCGCCAGCAGCTCTTCGGGGGGGGGACACGGACCCTACGAGCAGTACTTC
V: TRBV5-1; D: -; size: few; J: TRBJ2-4; CDR3: CASSHDRDKNIQYF; DNA: TGCGCCAGCAGCCACGACCGGGATAAAAACATTCAGTACTTC
V: TRBV15; D: TRBD1; size: -; J: TRBJ2-1; CDR3: CATSADRGPYNEQFF; DNA: TGTGCCACCAGCGCGGACAGGGGGCCTTACAATGAGCAGTTCTTC
V: TRBV2; D: -; size: -; J: TRBJ2-5; CDR3: CASNGRRETQYF; DNA: TGTGCCAGCAATGGGAGGAGGGAGACCCAGTACTTC
V: TRBV7-6; D: TRBD1; size: many; J: TRBJ2-2; CDR3: CASSHRTGDPGELFF; DNA: TGTGCCAGCAGCCACAGGACAGGGGATCCCGGGGAGCTGTTTTTT
V: TRBV14; D: TRBD2; size: -; J: TRBJ2-5; CDR3: CASSQASGGWETQYF; DNA: TGTGCCAGCAGCCAAGCAAGCGGGGGTTGGGAGACCCAGTACTTC
V: TRBV4-3; D: TRBD1; size: few; J: TRBJ2-4; CDR3: CASSQDGQGATKNIQYF; DNA: TGCGCCAGCAGCCAAGACGGGCAGGGGGCGACCAAAAACATTCAGTACTTC
V: TRBV11-2; D: -; size: -; J: TRBJ2-7; CDR3: CASSLLFGGAIPYEQYF; DNA: TGTGCCAGCAGCTTACTTTTCGGGGGCGCGATCCCCTACGAGCAGTACTTC
V: TRBV4-2; D: -; size: few; J: TRBJ1-2; CDR3: CASSQESGGLYGYTF; DNA: TGTGCCAGCAGCCAAGAATCCGGGGGGCTCTATGGCTACACCTTC
V: TRBV28; D: -; size: few; J: TRBJ2-6; CDR3: CASSDGYSGANVLTF; DNA: TGTGCCAGCAGTGATGGGTACTCTGGGGCCAACGTCCTGACTTTC
V: TRBV7-2; D: TRBD2; size: -; J: TRBJ2-3; CDR3: CASSSVGTSGPDTQYF; DNA: TGTGCCAGCAGCTCGGTGGGGACTAGCGGACCTGATACGCAGTATTTT
V: TRBV11-2; D: -; size: many; J: TRBJ1-1; CDR3: CASSRTEVAEAFF; DNA: TGTGCCAGCAGCCGGACAGAAGTCGCCGAAGCTTTCTTT
V: TRBV7-2; D: -; size: many; J: TRBJ2-7; CDR3: CASSLEEDSSYEQYF; DNA: TGTGCCAGCAGCCTCGAAGAGGACAGCTCCTACGAGCAGTACTTC
V: TRBV6-1; D: -; size: -; J: TRBJ1-1; CDR3: CASSPRSNTEAFF; DNA: TGTGCCAGCAGTCCGAGATCGAACACTGAAGCTTTCTTT
V: TRBV27; D: -; size: -; J: TRBJ1-1; CDR3: CASSWLGATEAFF; DNA: TGTGCCAGCAGCTGGCTGGGGGCAACTGAAGCTTTCTTT
V: TRBV25-1; D: -; size: few; J: TRBJ2-6; CDR3: CASSEFFSEVSGANVLTF; DNA: TGTGCCAGCAGTGAATTCTTTTCGGAAGTCTCTGGGGCCAACGTCCTGACTTTC
V: TRBV11-2; D: TRBD2; size: many; J: TRBJ2-1; CDR3: CASSLEWRGSYNEQFF; DNA: TGTGCCAGCAGCTTAGAGTGGCGGGGGTCCTACAATGAGCAGTTCTTC
V: TRBV6-2/TRBV6-3; D: -; size: -; J: TRBJ1-2; CDR3: CASSLGVTIYGYTF; DNA: TGTGCCAGCAGTTTGGGAGTCACCATCTATGGCTACACCTTC
V: TRBV12-3/TRBV12-4; D: -; size: many; J: TRBJ2-1; CDR3: CASSSPFAAGPYNEQFF; DNA: TGTGCCAGCAGTTCACCATTCGCGGCGGGACCCTACAATGAGCAGTTCTTC
V: TRBV7-2; D: -; size: many; J: TRBJ1-1; CDR3: CASSLVLRGWTEAFF; DNA: TGTGCCAGCAGCTTGGTATTAAGGGGCTGGACTGAAGCTTTCTTT
V: TRBV6-5; D: TRBD2; size: many; J: TRBJ2-3; CDR3: CASSYLSSGGAEDTQYF; DNA: TGTGCCAGCAGTTACTTGTCTAGCGGGGGGGCTGAAGATACGCAGTATTTT
V: TRBV27; D: TRBD1; size: -; J: TRBJ2-7; CDR3: CASSSGQGLYEQYF; DNA: TGTGCCAGCAGTTCTGGACAGGGCTTATACGAGCAGTACTTC
V: TRBV5-1; D: TRBD1; size: -; J: TRBJ1-2; CDR3: CASSYGTANYGYTF; DNA: TGCGCCAGCAGCTACGGGACAGCTAACTATGGCTACACCTTC
V: TRBV7-9; D: -; size: -; J: TRBJ2-7; CDR3: CASSLRDADPHEQYF; DNA: TGTGCCAGCAGCTTACGGGACGCAGACCCCCACGAGCAGTACTTC
V: TRBV6-1; D: -; size: -; J: TRBJ2-1; CDR3: CASSEEVGKGEDEQFF; DNA: TGTGCCAGCAGTGAAGAGGTCGGAAAGGGGGAGGATGAGCAGTTCTTC
V: TRBV7-2; D: TRBD1; size: many; J: TRBJ1-2; CDR3: CASSVTADRARSGYTF; DNA: TGTGCCAGCAGCGTAACCGCGGACAGGGCGCGCAGTGGCTACACCTTC
V: TRBV7-6; D: TRBD1; size: many; J: TRBJ1-1; CDR3: CASSRDRNTEAFF; DNA: TGTGCCAGCAGCAGGGACAGGAACACTGAAGCTTTCTTT
V: TRBV6-2/TRBV6-3; D: -; size: few; J: TRBJ2-1; CDR3: CASSYPRGGLNEQFF; DNA: TGTGCCAGCAGTTACCCTAGGGGGGGCCTCAATGAGCAGTTCTTC
V: TRBV6-1; D: -; size: many; J: TRBJ2-2; CDR3: CASSRGTGELFF; DNA: TGTGCCAGCAGTAGAGGGACCGGGGAGCTGTTTTTT
V: TRBV28; D: -; size: -; J: TRBJ1-4; CDR3: CASSAFGEVSKKLFF; DNA: TGTGCCAGCAGCGCGTTTGGGGAGGTCAGTAAAAAACTGTTTTTT
V: TRBV7-2; D: TRBD1; size: many; J: TRBJ2-7; CDR3: CASSQGVRIYEQYF; DNA: TGTGCCAGCAGCCAGGGGGTGCGAATCTACGAGCAGTACTTC
V: TRBV25-1; D: -; size: -; J: TRBJ1-1; CDR3: CASSDLGTDTEAFF; DNA: TGTGCCAGCAGTGACCTTGGGACGGACACTGAAGCTTTCTTT
V: TRBV6-6; D: -; size: few; J: TRBJ2-1; CDR3: CASSYSSYGDNNEQFF; DNA: TGTGCCAGCAGTTACTCCTCCTATGGCGACAACAATGAGCAGTTCTTC
V: TRBV4-1; D: TRBD1; size: -; J: TRBJ2-7; CDR3: CASSPRGAGTGVNEQYF; DNA: TGCGCCAGCAGCCCCCGGGGGGCCGGGACAGGGGTGAACGAGCAGTACTTC
V: TRBV7-2; D: -; size: many; J: TRBJ2-7; CDR3: CASSPEGYTETYEQYF; DNA: TGTGCCAGCAGCCCGGAGGGATATACAGAAACCTACGAGCAGTACTTC
V: TRBV6-1; D: -; size: -; J: TRBJ2-7; CDR3: CATGDPPTSYEQYF; DNA: TGTGCCACGGGGGACCCACCGACCTCCTACGAGCAGTACTTC
V: TRBV28; D: TRBD1; size: few; J: TRBJ2-5; CDR3: CASRPQGARRFGETQYF; DNA: TGTGCCAGCAGACCGCAGGGGGCGCGTCGTTTCGGAGAGACCCAGTACTTC
V: TRBV12-3/TRBV12-4; D: -; size: many; J: TRBJ2-7; CDR3: CASSPGGEQYF; DNA: TGTGCCAGCAGCCCTGGGGGTGAGCAGTACTTC